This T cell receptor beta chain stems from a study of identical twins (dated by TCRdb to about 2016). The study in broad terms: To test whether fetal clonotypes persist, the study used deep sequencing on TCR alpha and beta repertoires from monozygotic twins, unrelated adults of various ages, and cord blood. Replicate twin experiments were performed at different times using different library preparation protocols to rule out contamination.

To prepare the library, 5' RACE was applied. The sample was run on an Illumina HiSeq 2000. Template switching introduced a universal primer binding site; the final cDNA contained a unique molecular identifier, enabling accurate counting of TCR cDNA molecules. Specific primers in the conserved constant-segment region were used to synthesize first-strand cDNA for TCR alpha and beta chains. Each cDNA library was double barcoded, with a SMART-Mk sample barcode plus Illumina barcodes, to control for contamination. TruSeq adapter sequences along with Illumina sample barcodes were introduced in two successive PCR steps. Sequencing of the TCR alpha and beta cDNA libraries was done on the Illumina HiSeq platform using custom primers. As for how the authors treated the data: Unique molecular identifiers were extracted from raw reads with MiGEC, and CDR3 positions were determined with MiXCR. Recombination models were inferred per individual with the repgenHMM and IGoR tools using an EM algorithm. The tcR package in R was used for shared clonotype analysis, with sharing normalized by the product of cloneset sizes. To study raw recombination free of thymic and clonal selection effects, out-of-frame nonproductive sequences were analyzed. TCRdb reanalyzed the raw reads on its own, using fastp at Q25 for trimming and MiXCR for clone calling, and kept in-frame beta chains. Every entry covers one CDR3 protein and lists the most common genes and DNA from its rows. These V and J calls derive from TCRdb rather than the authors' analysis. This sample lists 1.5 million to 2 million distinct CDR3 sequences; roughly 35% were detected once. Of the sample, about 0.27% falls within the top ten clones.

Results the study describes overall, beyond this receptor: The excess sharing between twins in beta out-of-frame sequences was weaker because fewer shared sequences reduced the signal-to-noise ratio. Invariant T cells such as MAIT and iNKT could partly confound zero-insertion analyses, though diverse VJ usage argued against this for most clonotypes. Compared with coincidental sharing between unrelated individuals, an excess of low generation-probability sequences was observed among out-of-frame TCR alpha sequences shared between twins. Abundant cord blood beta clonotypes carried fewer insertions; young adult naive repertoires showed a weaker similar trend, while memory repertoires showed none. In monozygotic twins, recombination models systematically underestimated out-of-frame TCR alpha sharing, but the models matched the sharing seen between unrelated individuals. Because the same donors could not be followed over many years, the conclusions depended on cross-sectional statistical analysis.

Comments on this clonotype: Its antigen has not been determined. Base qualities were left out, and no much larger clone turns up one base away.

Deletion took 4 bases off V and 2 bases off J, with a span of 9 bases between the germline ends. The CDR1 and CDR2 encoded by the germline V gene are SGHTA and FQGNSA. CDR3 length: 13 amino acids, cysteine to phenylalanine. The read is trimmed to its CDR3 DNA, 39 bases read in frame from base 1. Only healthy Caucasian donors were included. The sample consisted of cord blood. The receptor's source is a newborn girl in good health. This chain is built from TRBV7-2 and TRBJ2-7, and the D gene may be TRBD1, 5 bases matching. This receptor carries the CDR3 CASSSDIPYEQYF. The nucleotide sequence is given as TGTGCCAGCAGCTCGGACATTCCCTACGAGCAGTACTTC.